The 6 T cell receptor beta chains presented below share a single source sample, sequenced in a study of regulatory T cells in long-lasting Graves disease (dated by TCRdb to the early 2020s). Library prep was done by multiplex PCR. This sample was sequenced with an Illumina HiSeq 4000. CDR3 regions were amplified by Arm-PCR with iRepertoire HTBI primers to construct TCR beta libraries. Through fastp at Q25 and MiXCR, TCRdb rebuilt clones from the public reads, retaining in-frame beta chains. Every distinct CDR3 protein forms one entry, paired with its most common genes and DNA. The sample has 680,000 or so distinct CDR3 sequences on record, less than 20% of them singletons. The top ten hold about 17% of the sample. Explained via the paper, the time point label denotes: newly diagnosed GD, antithyroid drugs for less than 3 months. For both TCR sequencing and RNA sequencing, RNA was extracted from PBMCs using TRIzol.

This sample was also put to use in a study of T cells in Graves' hyperthyroidism and ophthalmopathy.

Sequenced material: peripheral blood mononuclear cells (PBMCs), taken at new diagnosis, from a patient treated with antithyroid drugs. Receptor source: a woman aged 30 to 39 with Graves disease. Donor details come from another sample of the same person, matched by shared clones.

As for this clonotype: No conserved phenylalanine or tryptophan ends this CDR3, so it is likely a read error. The chain employs TRBV2 and TRBJ2-7; D gene uncertain. CDR1 is SNHLY and CDR2 is FYNNEI in the germline V gene. Trimming left V 0 bases short and J 5 bases short, with 8 bases between. This CDR3 contains 13 residues. CDR3 residues: CASSEAAAHEQYS. CDR3 in DNA: TGTGCCAGCAGTGAAGCTGCCGCCCACGAGCAGTACTCC.

This clonotype was picked up many times. This chain joins TRBV12-3 or TRBV12-4 and TRBJ1-4; D ambiguous. The CDR3 length is 13 residues. Trimming took 1 base from V and 7 from J, leaving 7 bases between them. The CDR3 region has the DNA TGTGCCAGCAGTTTAGTCCGACCTGAAAAACTGTTTTTT. Translated: CASSLVRPEKLFF.

This clonotype came up once. V usage is TRBV18 and J usage is TRBJ2-3, with TRBD2 identical over 11 bases. Germline assignment: CDR1 KGHSH and CDR2 LQKENI. The CDR3 contains 21 residues. After removal of 1 base from V and 3 bases from J, the junction contained 18 bases not matched to a gene. CDR3 residues: CASSPRTGPYSGRANTDTQYF. CDR3 in DNA: TGTGCCAGCTCACCACGGACAGGGCCTTATAGCGGGAGGGCCAATACAGATACGCAGTATTTT.

This clonotype has only a few counts. The V and J genes are TRBV3-1 and TRBJ2-7; 7 nucleotides line up with TRBD1. Germline V gene data show CDR1 as LGHDT and CDR2 as YNNKEL (reference sequence). The CDR3 spans 15 residues. V shed 2 bases and J 2 bases; nucleotides not matched to a gene: 6. CDR3 amino acids: CASSQTGQKTYEQYF. The CDR3 DNA sequence: TGTGCCAGCAGCCAAACGGGACAGAAGACCTACGAGCAGTACTTC.

This clonotype occurred many times. V usage is TRBV27 and J usage is TRBJ2-5, with D possibly being TRBD2 (6 bases). The V end was cut by 3 bases, the J end by 5 bases, with 13 bases between. Germline CDR1 and CDR2: MNHEY and SMNVEV (reference sequence). This CDR3 contains 14 residues. The CDR3 loop reads CASSFQTRGETQYF. CDR3 nucleotides: TGTGCCAGCAGTTTTCAGACACGGGGGGAGACCCAGTACTTC.

The chain combines TRBV7-9 with TRBJ2-3, with 8 bases matching TRBD2. From germline, CDR1 is SEHNR and CDR2 FQNEAQ (reference sequence). The junction had 4 bases not matched to a gene; V was cut back by 1 base and J by 1 base. CDR3 length: 16 residues. CDR3 sequence (DNA): TGTGCCAGCAGCTTAGGGGCAGCGGGGGGCACAGATACGCAGTATTTT. The encoded protein is CASSLGAAGGTDTQYF.